Listed here are 15 T cell receptor beta chains from one sample, sequenced in a study of cytomegalovirus exposure and HLA in healthy donors. Amplification used 60 Vbeta primers and 13 Jbeta primers. Measured with immunoSEQ multiplex PCR; TCRdb has only the in-frame clones, and not every one. The table includes some 170,000 clones, 77% detected once. Sequenced input: PBMCs. Source of these receptors: an older woman in good health and CMV-seropositive.

This clone was observed a handful of times. The V and J genes are TRBV7-2 and TRBJ1-2; no firm D call. The CDR3 is 13 residues long. Deletions cut 5 bases from V and 4 bases from J, with 11 bases between. Germline V gene data show CDR1 as SGHTA and CDR2 as FQGNSA. The chain's CDR3 is CASSPGESYGYTF. The CDR3 bases are TGTGCCAGCAGCCCCGGGGAGTCCTATGGCTACACCTTC.

V gene TRBV5-1 combines with J gene TRBJ2-2; 8 nucleotides match TRBD1. V was clipped by 4 bases and J by 7 bases; unmatched bases: 6. This CDR3 comprises 14 residues. The germline CDR1 and CDR2 sequences are SGHRS and YFSETQ. CDR3 amino acids: CASSPDRVFGELFF. The DNA of the CDR3 is TGCGCCAGCAGCCCGGACAGGGTATTCGGGGAGCTGTTTTTT.

The genes are TRBV19 and TRBJ1-1, with 11 bases identical to TRBD1. V was clipped by 5 bases and J by 3 bases; unmatched bases: 8. This CDR3 region has 16 residues. CDR1 LNHDA and CDR2 SQIVND come from the germline V gene (reference sequence). This CDR3 is CASSFGQGARDTEAFF. In DNA, the CDR3 is TGTGCCAGTAGTTTTGGACAGGGGGCTAGGGACACTGAAGCTTTCTTT.

The chain combines TRBV28 with TRBJ2-3, with TRBD1 matching 11 bases. The V segment lost 4 bases and the J segment 5 bases; nucleotides outside the gene matches: 5. Germline V gives CDR1 MDHEN, CDR2 SYDVKM. The CDR3 runs to 15 residues. In DNA form, the CDR3 reads TGTGCCAGCAGTTGGGACAGGGGGGGGATAGATACGCAGTATTTT. Translation: CASSWDRGGIDTQYF.

The chain is built from TRBV10-3 and TRBJ2-7; no reliable D call. CDR3 size: 13 residues. Germline CDR1 reads ENHRY; CDR2 reads SYGVKD. Trimming left V 6 bases short and J 2 bases short, with 11 bases between. CDR3 loop: CAIRGDGTYEQYF. CDR3 nucleotide sequence: TGTGCCATCAGAGGAGACGGAACCTACGAGCAGTACTTC.

V is TRBV7-9 and J is TRBJ1-5; the match to TRBD1 covers 10 bases. V trimming: 5 bases; J trimming: 5 bases; junction bases outside the gene matches: 9. The germline CDR1 and CDR2 sequences are SEHNR and FQNEAQ (reference sequence). The CDR3 sequence is 16 residues long. Here the CDR3 reads CASSPKGGQGDQPQHF. Written as DNA, the CDR3 is TGTGCCAGCAGCCCCAAGGGCGGACAGGGGGATCAGCCCCAGCATTTT.

The V and J genes are TRBV28 and TRBJ2-1; perhaps TRBD2 as D (6 bases). This CDR3 has 12 amino acids. Germline-derived CDR1 and CDR2 are MDHEN and SYDVKM. Trimming removed 6 bases at V and 8 bases at J, with 11 bases between. CDR3 loop: CASSRGLYEQFF. The DNA of the CDR3 is TGTGCCAGCAGCCGGGGACTCTATGAGCAGTTCTTC.

This clone was counted between two and nine times. The chain couples TRBV6-1 to TRBJ2-5; perhaps TRBD1 as D (6 bases). CDR1 MNHNS and CDR2 SASEGT come from the germline V gene. The CDR3 contains 15 residues. With 3 bases removed from V and 7 bases from J, the gap between germline ends came to 18 bases. CDR3 residues: CASSDRGTAVGTQYF. The DNA of the CDR3 is TGTGCCAGCAGTGATAGGGGGACCGCCGTAGGGACCCAGTACTTC.

V usage is TRBV5-8 and J usage is TRBJ2-5; D is ambiguous. The DNA end lines up better with TRBJ2-7; the J call may be wrong. The CDR3 is made up of 14 amino acids. Per germline, CDR1 SGHTS and CDR2 YDEGEE. The CDR3 spells CASSFRLGSYEQYF. CDR3 DNA sequence: TGTGCCAGCAGCTTCAGGCTCGGCTCCTACGAGCAGTACTTC.

The V call is TRBV21-1, the J call TRBJ1-5; the table names TRBD1, a call not compared with the DNA. TRBV21-1 has pseudogene status. The CDR3 runs 15 residues. This CDR3 reads CASSKLQGAGQPQHF. Written as DNA, the CDR3 is TGTGCCAGCAGCAAACTACAGGGGGCTGGTCAGCCCCAGCATTTT.

V gene TRBV15 combines with J gene TRBJ1-5, with 7 bases that match TRBD1. The CDR3 length is 16 residues. CDR1 LNHNV and CDR2 YYDKDF come from the germline V gene (reference sequence). After removal of 3 bases from V and 6 bases from J, the junction contained 11 bases not matched to a gene. DNA of the CDR3: TGTGCCACCAGCAGGCCAGTGACAGGGAGACCTCAGCCCCAGCATTTT. Residues: CATSRPVTGRPQPQHF.

The chain combines TRBV4-1 with TRBJ1-5; D possibly corresponds to TRBD1 (6 bases). Trimming shortened V by 5 bases and J by 7 bases, and 15 bases separated the two germline ends. CDR1 and CDR2 from the germline V gene are MGHRA and YSYEKL. This CDR3 has 14 amino acids. The CDR3: CASSSPGTLQPQHF. The CDR3 DNA sequence: TGCGCCAGCAGCAGCCCAGGGACACTGCAGCCCCAGCATTTT.

This chain joins TRBV25-1 and TRBJ2-3, with TRBD2 as a possible D gene (8 bases). The V end lost 1 base, the J end lost 3 bases, and 20 bases lay between the germline ends. This CDR3 is built from 18 residues. CDR1 MGHDK and CDR2 SYGVNS come from the germline V gene. The CDR3: CASSELRKGAGGTDTQYF. The DNA for the CDR3 is TGTGCCAGCAGTGAATTACGGAAGGGGGCGGGAGGTACAGATACGCAGTATTTT.

V usage is TRBV4-1 and J usage is TRBJ1-2; 9 nucleotides agree with TRBD1. The trim removed 1 base at V and 0 bases at J, leaving 3 bases unmatched. The germline gives CDR1 MGHRA, CDR2 YSYEKL. The CDR3 runs to 16 residues. The CDR3 DNA sequence: TGCGCCAGCAGCCAAGGAGGGACAGGGACTAACTATGGCTACACCTTC. The encoded protein is CASSQGGTGTNYGYTF.

This clone was counted once. J is TRBJ2-7 and V is TRBV5-1; 8 nucleotides match TRBD1. V gave up 3 bases and J gave up 1 base; unmatched junction bases: 0. This CDR3 contains 13 residues. Germline lookup yields CDR1 SGHRS and CDR2 YFSETQ. The CDR3 nucleotides read TGCGCCAGCAGCTGGGACAGGTCCTACGAGCAGTACTTC. It translates to CASSWDRSYEQYF.